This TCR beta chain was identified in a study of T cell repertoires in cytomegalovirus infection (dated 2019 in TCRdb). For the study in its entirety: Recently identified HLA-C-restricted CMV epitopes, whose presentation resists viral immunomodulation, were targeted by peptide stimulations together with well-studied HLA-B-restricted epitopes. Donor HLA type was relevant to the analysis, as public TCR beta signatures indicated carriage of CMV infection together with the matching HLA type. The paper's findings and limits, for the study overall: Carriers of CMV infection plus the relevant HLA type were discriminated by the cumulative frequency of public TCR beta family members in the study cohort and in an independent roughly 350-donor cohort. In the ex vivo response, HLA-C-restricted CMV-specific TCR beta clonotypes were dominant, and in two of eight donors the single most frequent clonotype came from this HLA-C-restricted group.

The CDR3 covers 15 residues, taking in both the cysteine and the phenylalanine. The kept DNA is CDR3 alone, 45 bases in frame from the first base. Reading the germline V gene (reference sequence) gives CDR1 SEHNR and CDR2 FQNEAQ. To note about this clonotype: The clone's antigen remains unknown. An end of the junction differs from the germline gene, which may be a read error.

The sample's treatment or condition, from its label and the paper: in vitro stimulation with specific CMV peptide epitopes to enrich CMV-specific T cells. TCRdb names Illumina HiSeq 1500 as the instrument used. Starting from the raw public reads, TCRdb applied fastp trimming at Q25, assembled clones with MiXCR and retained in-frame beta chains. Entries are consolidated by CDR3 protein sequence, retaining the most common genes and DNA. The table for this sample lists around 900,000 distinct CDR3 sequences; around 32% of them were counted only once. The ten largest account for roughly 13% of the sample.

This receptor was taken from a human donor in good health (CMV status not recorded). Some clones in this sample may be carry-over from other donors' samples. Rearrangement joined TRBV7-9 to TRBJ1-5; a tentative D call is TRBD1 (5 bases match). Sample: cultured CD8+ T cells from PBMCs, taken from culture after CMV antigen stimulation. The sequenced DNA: TGTGCCAGCAGCTTAAGCGGACACCCCTATCAGCCCCTGCATTTT. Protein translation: CASSLSGHPYQPLHF.